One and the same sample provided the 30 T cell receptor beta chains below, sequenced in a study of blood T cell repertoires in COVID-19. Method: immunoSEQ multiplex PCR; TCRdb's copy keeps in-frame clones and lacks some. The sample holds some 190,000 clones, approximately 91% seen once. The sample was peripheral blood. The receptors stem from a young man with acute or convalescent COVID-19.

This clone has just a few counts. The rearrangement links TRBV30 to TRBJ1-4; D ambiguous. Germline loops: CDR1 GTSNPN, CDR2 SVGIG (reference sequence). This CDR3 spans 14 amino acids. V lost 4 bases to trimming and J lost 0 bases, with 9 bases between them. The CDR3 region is CAWIGRATNEKLFF. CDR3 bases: TGTGCCTGGATCGGGAGGGCAACTAATGAAAAACTGTTTTTT.

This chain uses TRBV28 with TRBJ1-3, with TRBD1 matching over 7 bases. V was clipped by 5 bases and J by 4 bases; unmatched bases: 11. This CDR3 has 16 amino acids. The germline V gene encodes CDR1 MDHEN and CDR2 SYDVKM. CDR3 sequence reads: CASSPTTGSAGNTIYF. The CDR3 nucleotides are TGTGCCAGCAGTCCAACGACAGGGTCCGCCGGAAACACCATATATTTT.

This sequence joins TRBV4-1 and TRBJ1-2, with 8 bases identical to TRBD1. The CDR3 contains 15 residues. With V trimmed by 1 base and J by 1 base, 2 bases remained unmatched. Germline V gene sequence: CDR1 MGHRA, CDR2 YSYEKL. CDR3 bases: TGCGCCAGCAGCCAAGGACAGGGGTATAACTATGGCTACACCTTC. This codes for CASSQGQGYNYGYTF.

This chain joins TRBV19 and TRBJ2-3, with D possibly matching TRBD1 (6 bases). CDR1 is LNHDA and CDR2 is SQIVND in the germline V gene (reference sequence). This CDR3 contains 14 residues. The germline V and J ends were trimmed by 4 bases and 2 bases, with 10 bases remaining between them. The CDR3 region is CASSRTVHTDTQYF. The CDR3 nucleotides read TGTGCCAGTAGTAGGACAGTCCACACAGATACGCAGTATTTT.

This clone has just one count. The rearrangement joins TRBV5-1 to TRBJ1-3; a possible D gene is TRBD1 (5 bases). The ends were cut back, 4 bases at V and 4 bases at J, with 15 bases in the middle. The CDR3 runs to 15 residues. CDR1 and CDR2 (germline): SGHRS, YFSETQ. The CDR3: CASSPDTEQGNTIYF. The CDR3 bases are TGCGCCAGCAGCCCGGACACCGAGCAAGGAAACACCATATATTTT.

CDR3 in DNA: TGTGCCAGCAGCACACGGGGAGGAGTCAGTGAAGCTTTCTTT. This translates into CASSTRGGVSEAFF. The V and J genes are TRBV13 and TRBJ1-1, with D hard to call. Germline lookup yields CDR1 PRHDT and CDR2 FYEKMQ (reference sequence). The CDR3 spans 14 residues. V was cut by 5 bases and J by 7 bases, with 17 bases left in between.

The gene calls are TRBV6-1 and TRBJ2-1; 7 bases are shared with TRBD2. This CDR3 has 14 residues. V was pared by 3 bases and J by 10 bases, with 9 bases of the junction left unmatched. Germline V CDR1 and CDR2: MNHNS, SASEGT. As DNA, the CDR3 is TGTGCCAGCAGTGATTACCCGACTAGCCGCGAGCAGTTCTTC. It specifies CASSDYPTSREQFF.

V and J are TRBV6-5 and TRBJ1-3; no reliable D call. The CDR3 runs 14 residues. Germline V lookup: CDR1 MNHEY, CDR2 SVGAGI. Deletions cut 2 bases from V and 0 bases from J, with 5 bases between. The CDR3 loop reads CASSYPFSGNTIYF. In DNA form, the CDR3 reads TGTGCCAGCAGTTACCCATTCTCTGGAAACACCATATATTTT.

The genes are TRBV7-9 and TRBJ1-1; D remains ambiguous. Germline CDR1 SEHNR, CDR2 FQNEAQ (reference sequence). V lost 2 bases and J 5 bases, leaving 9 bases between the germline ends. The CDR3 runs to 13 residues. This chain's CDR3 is CASSLMGETEAFF. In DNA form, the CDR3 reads TGTGCCAGCAGCTTAATGGGAGAGACTGAAGCTTTCTTT. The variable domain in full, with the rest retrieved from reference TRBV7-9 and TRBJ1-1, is DTGVSQNPRHKITKRGQNVTFRCDPISEHNRLYWYRQTLGQGPEFLTYFQNEAQLEKSRLLSDRFSAERPKGSFSTLEIQRTEQGDSAMYLCASSLMGETEAFFGQGTRLTVV.

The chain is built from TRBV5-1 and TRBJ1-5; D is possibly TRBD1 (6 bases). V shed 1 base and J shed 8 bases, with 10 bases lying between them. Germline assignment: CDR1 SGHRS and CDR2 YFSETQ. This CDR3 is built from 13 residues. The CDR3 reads CASSLQPGEPQHF. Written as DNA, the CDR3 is TGCGCCAGCAGCTTGCAACCAGGGGAGCCCCAGCATTTT.

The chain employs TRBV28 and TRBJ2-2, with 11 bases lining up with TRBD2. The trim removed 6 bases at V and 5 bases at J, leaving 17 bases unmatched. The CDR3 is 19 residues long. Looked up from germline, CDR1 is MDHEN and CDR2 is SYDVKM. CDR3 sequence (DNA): TGTGCCAGCAGACCAACGACTTCACTAGCGGGAGTAATAACCGGGGAGCTGTTTTTT. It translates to CASRPTTSLAGVITGELFF.

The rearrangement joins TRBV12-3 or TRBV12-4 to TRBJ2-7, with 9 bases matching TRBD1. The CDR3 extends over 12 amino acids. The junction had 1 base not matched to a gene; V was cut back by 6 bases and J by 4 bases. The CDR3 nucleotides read TGTGCCAGCAGGGGACAGGGTTACGAGCAGTACTTC. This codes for CASRGQGYEQYF.

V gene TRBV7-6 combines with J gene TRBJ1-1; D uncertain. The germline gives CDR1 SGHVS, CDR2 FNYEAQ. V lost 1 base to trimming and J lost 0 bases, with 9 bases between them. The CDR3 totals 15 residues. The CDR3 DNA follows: TGTGCCAGCAGCTTAGATAGCACTCTGAACACTGAAGCTTTCTTT. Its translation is CASSLDSTLNTEAFF. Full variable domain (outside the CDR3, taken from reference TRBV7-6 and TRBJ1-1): GAGVSQSPRYKVTKRGQDVALRCDPISGHVSLYWYRQALGQGPEFLTYFNYEAQQDKSGLPNDRFSAERPEGSISTLTIQRTEQRDSAMYRCASSLDSTLNTEAFFGQGTRLTVV.

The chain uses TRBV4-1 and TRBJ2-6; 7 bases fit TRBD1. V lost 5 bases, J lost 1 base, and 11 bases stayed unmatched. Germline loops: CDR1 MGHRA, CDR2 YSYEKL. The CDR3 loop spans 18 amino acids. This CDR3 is CASSLYRGIGSGANVLTF. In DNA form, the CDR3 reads TGCGCCAGCAGCTTGTACAGGGGAATCGGGTCTGGGGCCAACGTCCTGACTTTC.

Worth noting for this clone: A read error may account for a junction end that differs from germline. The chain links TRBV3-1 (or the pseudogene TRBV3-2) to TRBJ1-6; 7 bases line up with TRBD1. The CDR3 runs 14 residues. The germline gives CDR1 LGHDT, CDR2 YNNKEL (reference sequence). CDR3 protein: CANSSGQRNSPLHF. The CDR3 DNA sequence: TGTGCCAACAGCTCGGGACAGCGGAATTCACCCCTCCACTTT.

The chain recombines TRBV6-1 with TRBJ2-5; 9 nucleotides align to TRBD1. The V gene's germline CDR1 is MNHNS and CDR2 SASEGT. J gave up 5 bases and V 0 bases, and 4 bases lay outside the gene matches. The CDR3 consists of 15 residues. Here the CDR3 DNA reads TGTGCCAGCAGTGAAGCGTTCGGACAGGGGGAGACCCAGTACTTC. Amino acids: CASSEAFGQGETQYF.

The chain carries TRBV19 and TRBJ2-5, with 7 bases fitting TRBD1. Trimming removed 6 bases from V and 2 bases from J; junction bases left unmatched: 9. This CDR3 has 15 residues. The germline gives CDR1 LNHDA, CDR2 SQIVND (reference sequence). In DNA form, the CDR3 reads TGTGCCAGTAGCCACCGACAGGGCGGTCAAGAGACCCAGTACTTC. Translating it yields CASSHRQGGQETQYF.

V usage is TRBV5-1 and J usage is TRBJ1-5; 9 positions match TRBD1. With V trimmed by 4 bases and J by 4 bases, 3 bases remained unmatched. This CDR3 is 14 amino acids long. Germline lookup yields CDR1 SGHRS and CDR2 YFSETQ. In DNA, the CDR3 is TGCGCCAGCAGCCCGGGACAGGGAAATCAGCCCCAGCATTTT. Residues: CASSPGQGNQPQHF. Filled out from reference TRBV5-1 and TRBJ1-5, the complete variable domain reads KAGVTQTPRYLIKTRGQQVTLSCSPISGHRSVSWYQQTPGQGLQFLFEYFSETQRNKGNFPGRFSGRQFSNSRSEMNVSTLELGDSALYLCASSPGQGNQPQHFGDGTRLSIL.

The CDR3 is CASSIAPLAGGPGEQFF. The CDR3 DNA follows: TGTGCCAGTAGTATAGCGCCCCTAGCGGGAGGGCCCGGGGAGCAGTTCTTC. The rearrangement links TRBV19 to TRBJ2-1, with 12 bases matching TRBD2. The CDR3 is made up of 17 amino acids. Germline CDR1 is LNHDA and CDR2 is SQIVND (reference sequence). V trimming: 1 base; J trimming: 10 bases; junction bases outside the gene matches: 11. The variable domain in full, with the rest retrieved from reference TRBV19 and TRBJ2-1, is DGGITQSPKYLFRKEGQNVTLSCEQNLNHDAMYWYRQDPGQGLRLIYYSQIVNDFQKGDIAEGYSVSREKKESFPLTVTSAQKNPTAFYLCASSIAPLAGGPGEQFFGPGTRLTVL.

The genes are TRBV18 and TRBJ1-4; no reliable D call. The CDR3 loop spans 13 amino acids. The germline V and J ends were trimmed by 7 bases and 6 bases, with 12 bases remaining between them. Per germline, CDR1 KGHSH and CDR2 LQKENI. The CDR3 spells CASYRGRDEKLFF. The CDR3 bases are TGTGCCAGCTATCGTGGTCGGGATGAAAAACTGTTTTTT.

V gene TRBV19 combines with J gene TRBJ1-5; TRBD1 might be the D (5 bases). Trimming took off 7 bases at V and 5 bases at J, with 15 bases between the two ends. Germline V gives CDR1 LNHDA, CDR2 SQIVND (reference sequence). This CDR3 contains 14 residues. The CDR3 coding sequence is TGTGCCAGTACCACTCAGGGTAACGATCAGCCCCAGCATTTT. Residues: CASTTQGNDQPQHF.

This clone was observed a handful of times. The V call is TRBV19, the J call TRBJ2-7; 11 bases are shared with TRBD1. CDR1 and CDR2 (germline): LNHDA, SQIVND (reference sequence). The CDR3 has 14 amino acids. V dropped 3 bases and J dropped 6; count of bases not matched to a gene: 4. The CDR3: CASSIGTGGREQYF. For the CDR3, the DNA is TGTGCCAGTAGTATCGGGACAGGGGGGCGCGAGCAGTACTTC.

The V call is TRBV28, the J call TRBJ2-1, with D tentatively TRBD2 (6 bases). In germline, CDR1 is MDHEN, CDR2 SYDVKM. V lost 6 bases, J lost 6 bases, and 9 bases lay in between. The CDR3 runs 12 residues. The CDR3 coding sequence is TGTGCCAGCAGGGGGACTCTCAATGAGCAGTTCTTC. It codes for CASRGTLNEQFF.

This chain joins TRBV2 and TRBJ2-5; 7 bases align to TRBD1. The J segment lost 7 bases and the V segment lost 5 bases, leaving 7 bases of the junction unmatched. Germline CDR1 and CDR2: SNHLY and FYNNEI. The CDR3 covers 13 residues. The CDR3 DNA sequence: TGTGCCAGCAGTTCAGACAGGGTGGGGACCCAGTACTTC. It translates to CASSSDRVGTQYF.

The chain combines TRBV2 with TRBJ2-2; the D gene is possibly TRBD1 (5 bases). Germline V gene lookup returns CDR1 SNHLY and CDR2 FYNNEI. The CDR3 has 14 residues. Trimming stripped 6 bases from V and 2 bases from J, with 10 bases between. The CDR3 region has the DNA TGTGCCAGCAGGGGGCTGAGAAACACCGGGGAGCTGTTTTTT. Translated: CASRGLRNTGELFF.

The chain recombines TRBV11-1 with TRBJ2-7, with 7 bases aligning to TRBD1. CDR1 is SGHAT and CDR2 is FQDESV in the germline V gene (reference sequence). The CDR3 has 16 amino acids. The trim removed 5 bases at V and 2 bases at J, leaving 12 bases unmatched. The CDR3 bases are TGTGCCAGCAGCCCATCCTGGACAGGCAATACCTACGAGCAGTACTTC. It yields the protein CASSPSWTGNTYEQYF.

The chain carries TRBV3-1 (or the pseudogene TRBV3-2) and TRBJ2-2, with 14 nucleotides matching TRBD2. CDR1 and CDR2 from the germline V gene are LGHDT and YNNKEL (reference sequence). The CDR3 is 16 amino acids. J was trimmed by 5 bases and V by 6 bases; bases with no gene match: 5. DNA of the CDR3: TGTGCCAGCAGACGATGGACTAGCGGGGGGACCGGGGAGCTGTTTTTT. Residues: CASRRWTSGGTGELFF.

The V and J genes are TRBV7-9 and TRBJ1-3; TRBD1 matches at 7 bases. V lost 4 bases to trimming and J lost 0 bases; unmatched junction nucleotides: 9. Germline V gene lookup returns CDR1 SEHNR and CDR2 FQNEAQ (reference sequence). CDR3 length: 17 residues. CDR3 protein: CASSSTAKGASGNTIYF. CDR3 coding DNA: TGTGCCAGCAGCTCGACCGCCAAGGGGGCCTCTGGAAACACCATATATTTT.

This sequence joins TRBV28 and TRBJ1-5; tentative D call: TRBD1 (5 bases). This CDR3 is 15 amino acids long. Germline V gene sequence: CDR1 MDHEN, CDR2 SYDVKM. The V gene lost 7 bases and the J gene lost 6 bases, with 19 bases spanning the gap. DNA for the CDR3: TGTGCCAGCACCCTAGGGCGCAGGGAGGGTCAGCCCCAGCATTTT. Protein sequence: CASTLGRREGQPQHF.

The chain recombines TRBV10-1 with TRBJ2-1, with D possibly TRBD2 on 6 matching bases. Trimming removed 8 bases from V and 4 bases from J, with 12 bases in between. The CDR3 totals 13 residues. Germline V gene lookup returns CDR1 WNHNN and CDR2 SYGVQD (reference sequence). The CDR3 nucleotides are TGCGCCAGCGGTAGCGGAGGGTACAATGAGCAGTTCTTC. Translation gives CASGSGGYNEQFF.